The rows below give T cell receptor beta chains drawn from one sample of a study of T-cell reconstitution after alpha-beta-depleted transplantation in children. TCRdb reanalysed the PCR reads using MiXCR and keeps one entry per CDR3 protein. Among roughly 220,000 distinct CDR3 sequences listed, around 12% were seen once. Material: PBMCs from the stem cell graft donor, obtained from the stem cell graft. Every receptor here comes from a human donor who donated a stem cell graft to a child with acute lymphoblastic leukemia. CDR3s include the opening cysteine and the closing phenylalanine or tryptophan. D genes are given only for firm matches. Expanded clones are given a class, and other clones once, few, many or no size at all.

many,TRBV10-3,TRBJ1-4,TRBD1,CAISESRTGFEKLFF,TGTGCCATCAGTGAGTCTCGGACAGGGTTTGAAAAACTGTTTTTT
many,TRBV29-1,TRBJ1-1,NA,CSVARNTEAFF,TGCAGCGTTGCCCGGAACACTGAAGCTTTCTTT
many,TRBV9,TRBJ1-2,TRBD1,CASSVTPTGGGGGYTF,TGTGCCAGCAGCGTCACCCCAACAGGGGGGGGTGGTGGCTACACCTTC
many,TRBV10-3,TRBJ2-4,TRBD1,CAISEGGDIQYF,TGTGCCATCAGTGAAGGGGGCGACATTCAGTACTTC
NA,TRBV4-3,TRBJ1-1,NA,CASSQDLHFTTEAFF,TGCGCCAGCAGCCAAGATCTTCACTTCACAACTGAAGCTTTCTTT
many,TRBV20-1,TRBJ1-2,NA,CSATHGGANYGYTF,TGCAGTGCGACTCATGGAGGGGCTAACTATGGCTACACCTTC
many,TRBV28,TRBJ2-7,NA,CASIPQGRSYEQYF,TGTGCCAGCATCCCACAGGGACGATCCTACGAGCAGTACTTC
NA,TRBV5-6,TRBJ2-1,NA,CASSLWGGVLSYNEQFF,TGTGCCAGCAGCTTGTGGGGCGGGGTACTCTCCTACAATGAGCAGTTCTTC
once,TRBV6-1,TRBJ2-5,TRBD1,CASRQNRDRGEETQYF,TGTGCCAGCAGACAAAACCGGGACAGGGGCGAAGAGACCCAGTACTTC
many,TRBV5-1,TRBJ2-2,NA,CASCMDLRRELFF,TGCGCCAGCTGCATGGACCTCCGAAGAGAGCTGTTTTTT
many,TRBV12-3/TRBV12-4,TRBJ1-1,TRBD1,CASSLRGRLNTEAFF,TGTGCCAGCAGCCTCAGGGGGCGACTGAACACTGAAGCTTTCTTT
many,TRBV7-2,TRBJ2-2,NA,CASSSTRDTGELFF,TGTGCCAGCAGCTCAACAAGGGACACCGGGGAGCTGTTTTTT
NA,TRBV14,TRBJ2-2,NA,CASSQDLGSGELFF,TGTGCCAGCAGCCAAGACCTTGGGAGCGGGGAGCTGTTTTTT
NA,TRBV28,TRBJ2-3,TRBD2,CASSRPGLAEYF,TGTGCCAGCAGTAGACCGGGACTAGCGGAGTATTTT
many,TRBV20-1,TRBJ1-6,TRBD1,CSASTRQGQNSPLHF,TGCAGTGCTAGTACCAGACAGGGGCAAAATTCACCCCTCCACTTT
many,TRBV7-9,TRBJ2-5,NA,CASRPPSETQYF,TGTGCCAGCAGGCCCCCCTCCGAGACCCAGTACTTC
NA,TRBV20-1,TRBJ2-3,NA,CSARGPGHRTDTQYF,TGCAGTGCTAGGGGACCGGGACATCGCACAGATACGCAGTATTTT
many,TRBV3-1,TRBJ2-3,NA,CASSHGLPTDTQYF,TGTGCCAGCAGCCACGGACTACCCACAGATACGCAGTATTTT
many,TRBV20-1,TRBJ1-5,NA,CSARVGTGQPQHF,TGCAGTGCTAGAGTGGGGACCGGGCAGCCCCAGCATTTT
NA,TRBV27,TRBJ1-5,TRBD1,CASSSRTGGNQPQHF,TGTGCCAGCAGTTCACGGACAGGGGGCAATCAGCCCCAGCATTTT
many,TRBV6-1,TRBJ1-1,TRBD1,CASSGDRVAPEAFF,TGTGCCAGCAGTGGGGACAGGGTCGCTCCTGAAGCTTTCTTT
NA,TRBV30,TRBJ1-2,NA,CAWSRGGIYRYTF,TGTGCCTGGAGCCGAGGGGGAATCTACCGCTACACCTTC
NA,TRBV11-3,TRBJ1-5,NA,CASNLKGGNQPQHF,TGTGCCAGCAATTTAAAGGGGGGCAATCAGCCCCAGCATTTT
many,TRBV6-2/TRBV6-3,TRBJ1-5,TRBD1,CASSPGTGAGQPQHF,TGTGCCAGCAGTCCCGGGACAGGGGCAGGTCAGCCCCAGCATTTT
once,TRBV5-6,TRBJ1-2,NA,CASSTIRENYGYTF,TGTGCCAGCAGCACCATCAGAGAGAACTATGGCTACACCTTC
many,TRBV30,TRBJ1-6,TRBD1,CAWRGGRGPSPLHF,TGTGCCTGGAGAGGGGGCAGGGGGCCTTCACCCCTCCACTTT
many,TRBV5-6,TRBJ2-7,TRBD2,CASSPGLAGGYYEQYF,TGTGCCAGCAGCCCCGGACTAGCGGGAGGTTACTACGAGCAGTACTTC
many,TRBV27,TRBJ1-4,NA,CASSTGEFNEKLFF,TGTGCCAGCAGTACAGGAGAATTTAATGAAAAACTGTTTTTT
many,TRBV4-3,TRBJ1-5,NA,CASSQDLDRPSQPQHF,TGCGCCAGCAGCCAAGATCTCGACAGGCCCTCCCAGCCCCAGCATTTT
many,TRBV28,TRBJ2-5,NA,CASSPTYSGKGQETQYF,TGTGCCAGCAGTCCAACTTACTCTGGGAAGGGCCAAGAGACCCAGTACTTC